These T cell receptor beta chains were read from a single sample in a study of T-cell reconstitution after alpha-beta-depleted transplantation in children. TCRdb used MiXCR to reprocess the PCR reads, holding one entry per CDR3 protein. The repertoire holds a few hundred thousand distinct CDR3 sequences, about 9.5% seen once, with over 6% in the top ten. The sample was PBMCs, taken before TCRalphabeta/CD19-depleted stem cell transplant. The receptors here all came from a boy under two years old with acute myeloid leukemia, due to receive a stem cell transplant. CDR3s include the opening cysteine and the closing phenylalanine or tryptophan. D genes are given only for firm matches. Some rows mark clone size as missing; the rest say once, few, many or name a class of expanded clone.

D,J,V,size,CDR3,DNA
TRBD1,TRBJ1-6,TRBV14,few,CASSHLGGTGNSPLHF,TGTGCCAGCAGCCATTTAGGGGGGACAGGGAATTCACCCCTCCACTTT
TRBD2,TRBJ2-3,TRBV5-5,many,CASSLPSGGLDTQYF,TGTGCCAGCAGCTTACCTAGCGGGGGGCTGGATACGCAGTATTTT
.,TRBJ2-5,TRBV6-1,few,CASTPTTKETQYF,TGTGCCAGCACTCCAACGACGAAAGAGACCCAGTACTTC
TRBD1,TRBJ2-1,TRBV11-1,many,CASSLGTGEGEQFF,TGTGCCAGCAGCCTCGGGACAGGGGAGGGTGAGCAGTTCTTC
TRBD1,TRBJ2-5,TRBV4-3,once,CASSPLWGTGAQETQYF,TGCGCCAGCAGCCCCCTCTGGGGGACAGGGGCTCAAGAGACCCAGTACTTC
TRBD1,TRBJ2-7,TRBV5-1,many,CASSLVTGAYEQYF,TGCGCCAGCAGCTTGGTGACAGGGGCCTACGAGCAGTACTTC
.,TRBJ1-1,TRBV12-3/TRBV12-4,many,CASSLGGKNTEAFF,TGTGCCAGCAGTTTAGGAGGTAAGAACACTGAAGCTTTCTTT
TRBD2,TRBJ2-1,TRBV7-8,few,CASSYRTSGSSYNEQFF,TGTGCCAGCAGCTACCGGACTAGCGGGAGCTCCTACAATGAGCAGTTCTTC
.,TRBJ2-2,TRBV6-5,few,CASSYPYTGELFF,TGTGCCAGCAGCTACCCATACACCGGGGAGCTGTTTTTT
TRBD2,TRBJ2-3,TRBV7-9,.,CASSLSTSADTQYF,TGTGCCAGCAGCTTATCGACTAGCGCTGATACGCAGTATTTT
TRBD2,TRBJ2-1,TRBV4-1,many,CASSQTSGPYNEQFF,TGCGCCAGCAGCCAAACTAGCGGACCCTACAATGAGCAGTTCTTC
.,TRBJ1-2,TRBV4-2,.,CARGPGPFYSGYTF,TGTGCCAGGGGCCCCGGGCCCTTCTATTCGGGCTACACCTTC
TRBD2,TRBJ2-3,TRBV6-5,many,CASSYSREGWTDTQYF,TGTGCCAGCAGTTACTCGCGGGAGGGATGGACAGATACGCAGTATTTT
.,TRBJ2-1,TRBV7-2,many,CASSSTGGAYNEQFF,TGTGCCAGCAGCTCCACAGGGGGGGCCTACAATGAGCAGTTCTTC
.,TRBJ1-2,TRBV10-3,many,CAISEGPWNYGYTF,TGTGCCATCAGTGAGGGACCATGGAACTATGGCTACACCTTC
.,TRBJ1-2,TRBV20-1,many,CRGGYGYTF,TGCAGGGGCGGCTATGGCTACACCTTC
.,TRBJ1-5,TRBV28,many,CASSLWGAFGNQPQHF,TGTGCCAGCAGTTTGTGGGGGGCGTTCGGCAATCAGCCCCAGCATTTT
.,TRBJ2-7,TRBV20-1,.,CSARGIGGGHYEQYF,TGCAGTGCTAGAGGAATTGGGGGGGGCCACTACGAGCAGTACTTC
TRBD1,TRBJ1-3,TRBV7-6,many,CASSAPGQGSGNTIYF,TGTGCCAGCAGCGCACCCGGACAGGGTTCCGGAAACACCATATATTTT
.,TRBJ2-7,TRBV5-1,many,CASSLASGFSYEQYF,TGCGCCAGCAGCTTGGCCTCCGGGTTCTCCTACGAGCAGTACTTC
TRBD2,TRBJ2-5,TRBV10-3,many,CAINPTSGSNQETQYF,TGTGCCATCAACCCTACTAGCGGGAGCAACCAAGAGACCCAGTACTTC
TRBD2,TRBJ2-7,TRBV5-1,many,CASSSPLAGSYEQYF,TGCGCCAGCAGCTCACCTCTAGCGGGGTCCTACGAGCAGTACTTC
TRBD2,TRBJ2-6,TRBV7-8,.,CASSGGGSSGANVLTF,TGTGCCAGCTCCGGCGGGGGGAGCTCTGGGGCCAACGTCCTGACTTTC
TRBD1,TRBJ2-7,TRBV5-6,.,CASSSLQGPVLEYEQYF,TGTGCCAGCAGCTCGTTACAGGGGCCCGTACTCGAGTACGAGCAGTACTTC
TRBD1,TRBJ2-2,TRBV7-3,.,CASSSLGTGNTGELFF,TGTGCCAGCAGCTCCCTTGGGACAGGGAACACCGGGGAGCTGTTTTTT
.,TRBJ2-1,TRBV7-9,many,CATWGGIISYNEQFF,TGTGCCACCTGGGGCGGGATTATCTCCTACAATGAGCAGTTCTTC
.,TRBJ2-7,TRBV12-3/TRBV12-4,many,CASSFRWDYEQYF,TGTGCCAGCAGTTTCCGGTGGGACTACGAGCAGTACTTC
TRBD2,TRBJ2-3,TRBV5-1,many,CASWLAGNTDTQYF,TGCGCCAGTTGGTTAGCGGGGAACACAGATACGCAGTATTTT
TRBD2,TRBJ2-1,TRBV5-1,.,CASSLATSGALVEQFF,TGCGCCAGCAGCTTGGCCACTAGCGGGGCTTTGGTTGAGCAGTTCTTC
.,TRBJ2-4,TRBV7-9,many,CASSWLDSNIQYF,TGTGCCAGCAGCTGGCTGGACAGTAACATTCAGTACTTC
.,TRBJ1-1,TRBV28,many,CASNKMNTEAFF,TGTGCCAGCAATAAGATGAACACTGAAGCTTTCTTT
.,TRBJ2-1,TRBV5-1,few,CASSYGQWRSSYNEQFF,TGCGCCAGCAGCTATGGACAGTGGCGTTCCTCATACAATGAGCAGTTCTTC
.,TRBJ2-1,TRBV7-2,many,CASSPTALNEQFF,TGTGCCAGCAGCCCAACGGCCCTGAATGAGCAGTTCTTC
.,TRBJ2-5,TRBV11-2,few,CASSLLKGSETQYF,TGTGCCAGCAGCTTACTCAAGGGGTCTGAGACCCAGTACTTC
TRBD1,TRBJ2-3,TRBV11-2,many,CASSLDFRQGVGPDTQYF,TGTGCCAGCAGCTTAGATTTCCGACAGGGGGTGGGCCCAGATACGCAGTATTTT
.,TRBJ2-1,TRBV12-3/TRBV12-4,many,CASSLGGTHNEQFF,TGTGCCAGCAGTTTAGGAGGGACCCACAATGAGCAGTTCTTC
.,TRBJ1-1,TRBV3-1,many,CASSQVGRQNTEAFF,TGTGCCAGCAGCCAGGTGGGACGGCAGAACACTGAAGCTTTCTTT
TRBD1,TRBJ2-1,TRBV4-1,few,CASSQGQGLQTQFF,TGCGCCAGCAGCCAGGGACAGGGACTCCAAACCCAGTTCTTC
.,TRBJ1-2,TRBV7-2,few,CASSPRTALYYGYTF,TGTGCCAGCAGCCCTAGGACAGCCCTATACTATGGCTACACCTTC
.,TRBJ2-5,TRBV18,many,CASSPQGLETQYF,TGTGCCAGCTCACCACAGGGGCTGGAGACCCAGTACTTC
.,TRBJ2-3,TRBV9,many,CASSVSTIGGGLLTDTQYF,TGTGCCAGCAGCGTCAGTACCATAGGGGGGGGACTACTCACAGATACGCAGTATTTT
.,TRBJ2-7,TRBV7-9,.,CASSDRDSGYEQYF,TGTGCCAGCAGCGACAGGGACAGCGGGTACGAGCAGTACTTC
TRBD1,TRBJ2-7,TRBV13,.,CASSSWTGREQYF,TGTGCCAGCAGCTCTTGGACAGGGCGAGAGCAGTACTTC
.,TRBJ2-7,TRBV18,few,CASSPRVSPYEQYF,TGTGCCAGCTCACCAAGGGTTTCCCCCTACGAGCAGTACTTC
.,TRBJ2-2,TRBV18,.,CASYRTGTGELFF,TGTGCCAGCTACCGGACGGGCACCGGGGAGCTGTTTTTT
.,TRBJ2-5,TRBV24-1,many,CATSDARLYQETQYF,TGTGCCACCAGTGATGCAAGGTTGTACCAAGAGACCCAGTACTTC
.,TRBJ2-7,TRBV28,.,CASSLTQANYEQYF,TGTGCCAGCAGTTTAACTCAAGCCAACTACGAGCAGTACTTC
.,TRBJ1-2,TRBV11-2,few,CASRPDRNYGYTF,TGTGCCAGCAGGCCCGACCGAAACTATGGCTACACCTTC
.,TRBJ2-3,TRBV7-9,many,CAQKAQYF,TGTGCCCAGAAAGCGCAGTATTTT
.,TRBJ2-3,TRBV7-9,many,CASTPTDTQYF,TGTGCCAGCACCCCGACAGATACGCAGTATTTT
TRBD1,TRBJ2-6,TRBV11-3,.,CASSLRPGQADSGANVLTF,TGTGCCAGCAGCTTAAGGCCGGGACAGGCTGACTCTGGGGCCAACGTCCTGACTTTC
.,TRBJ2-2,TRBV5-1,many,CASSLSRGGSGELFF,TGCGCCAGCAGCTTGTCCCGGGGCGGATCCGGGGAGCTGTTTTTT
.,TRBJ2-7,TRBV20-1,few,CSARLGLFSSYEQYF,TGCAGTGCTAGACTGGGGCTTTTTAGCTCCTACGAGCAGTACTTC
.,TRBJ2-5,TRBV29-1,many,CSVGESQYF,TGCAGCGTAGGCGAGAGCCAGTACTTC
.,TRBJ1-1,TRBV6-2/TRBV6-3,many,CASSLPGLMFTEAFF,TGTGCCAGCAGTCTCCCGGGTCTCATGTTCACTGAAGCTTTCTTT
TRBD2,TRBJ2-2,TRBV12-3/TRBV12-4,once,CASSLAVAGGGTGELFF,TGTGCCAGCAGTTTAGCCGTAGCGGGAGGGGGCACCGGGGAGCTGTTTTTT
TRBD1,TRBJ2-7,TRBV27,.,CASSPRDRAYDQYF,TGTGCCAGCAGTCCCCGGGACAGAGCCTACGATCAGTACTTC